The entry below gives a single T cell receptor beta chain sequence along with its context. The data originate from a study of blood T cell repertoires in COVID-19. With V trimmed by 2 bases and J by 8 bases, 7 bases remained unmatched. Germline values: CDR1 LGHDT, CDR2 YNNKEL (reference sequence). The CDR3 covers 15 residues. The data were produced by immunoSEQ multiplex PCR, yet TCRdb's version contains in-frame clones alone and is incomplete. This sample has approximately 500,000 clones; approximately 83% occur once, and the top ten carry roughly 3.2%. The specimen was peripheral blood. This clonotype was obtained from a human donor in a cohort sampled during active COVID-19. This chain links TRBV3-1 (or the pseudogene TRBV3-2) with TRBJ1-2, with TRBD1 identical over 11 bases. The DNA for the CDR3 is TGTGCCAGCAGCCAACTCGGACAGGGGGCGCGGGGCTACACCTTC. The encoded protein is CASSQLGQGARGYTF.